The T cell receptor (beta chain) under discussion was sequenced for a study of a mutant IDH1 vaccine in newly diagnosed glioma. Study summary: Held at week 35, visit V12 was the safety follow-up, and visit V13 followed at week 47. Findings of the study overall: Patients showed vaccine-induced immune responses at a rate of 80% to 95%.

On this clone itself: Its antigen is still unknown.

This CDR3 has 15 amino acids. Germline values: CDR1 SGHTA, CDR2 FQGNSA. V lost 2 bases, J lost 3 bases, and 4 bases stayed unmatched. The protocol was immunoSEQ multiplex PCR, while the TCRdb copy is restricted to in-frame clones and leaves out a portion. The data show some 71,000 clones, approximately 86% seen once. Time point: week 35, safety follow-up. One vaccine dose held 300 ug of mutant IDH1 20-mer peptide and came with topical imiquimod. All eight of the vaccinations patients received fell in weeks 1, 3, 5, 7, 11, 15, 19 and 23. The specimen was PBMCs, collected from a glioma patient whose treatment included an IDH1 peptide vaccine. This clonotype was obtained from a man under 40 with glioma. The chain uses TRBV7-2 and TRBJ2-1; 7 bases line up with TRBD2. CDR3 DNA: TGTGCCAGCAGCTTAAACACGGGGGGCTACAATGAGCAGTTCTTC. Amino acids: CASSLNTGGYNEQFF. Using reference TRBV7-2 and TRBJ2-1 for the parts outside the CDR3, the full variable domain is GAGVSQSPSNKVTEKGKDVELRCDPISGHTALYWYRQSLGQGLEFLIYFQGNSAPDKSGLPSDRFSAERTGGSVSTLTIQRTQQEDSAVYLCASSLNTGGYNEQFFGPGTRLTVL.